This T cell receptor beta chain was found in a study of vaccination and CD4 T cells after COVID-19. In the study overall: Samples taken post-COVID came a median 101 days after diagnosis, ranging from 35 to 161.

Oncomine TCR Beta short-read sequencing was applied to DNA from cultured CD4+ T cells. Via MiXCR, TCRdb re-called the PCR reads, giving one row per CDR3 protein. The table lists more than 20,000 distinct CDR3 sequences, about three quarters of them singletons. Details on this clonotype: Antigen unknown.

The treatment was: roughly 10-day PBMC culture with coronavirus spike peptide pools or control peptides (ViraFEST assay). Expansion of antigen-specific T cells with peptide pools by ViraFEST preceded sequencing of TCRs. Positive PCR results dated from March to December 2020, before the US Alpha, Beta and Delta variants. Between the trimmed V and J ends, which lost 0 bases and 12 bases, there was a span of 20 bases. Germline-derived CDR1 and CDR2 are LGHNA and YSLEER. There are 15 residues in the CDR3. The chain is built from TRBV4-3 and TRBJ1-1; D gene unclear. The clonotype originates from a human donor who had recovered from COVID-19. The sequenced sample was CD4+ T cells from blood, cultured in vitro. CDR3 amino acids: CASSQEPRVGSPPFF. CDR3 DNA sequence: TGCGCCAGCAGCCAAGAACCCCGCGTCGGGTCCCCGCCTTTCTTT.